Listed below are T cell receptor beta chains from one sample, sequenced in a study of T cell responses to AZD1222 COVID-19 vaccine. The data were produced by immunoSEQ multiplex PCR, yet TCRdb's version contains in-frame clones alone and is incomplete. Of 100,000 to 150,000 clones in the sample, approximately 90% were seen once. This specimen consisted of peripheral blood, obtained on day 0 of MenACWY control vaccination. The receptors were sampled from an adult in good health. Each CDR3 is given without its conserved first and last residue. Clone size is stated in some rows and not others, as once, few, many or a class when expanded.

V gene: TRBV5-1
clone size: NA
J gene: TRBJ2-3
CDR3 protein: ASSPGLEADTQY

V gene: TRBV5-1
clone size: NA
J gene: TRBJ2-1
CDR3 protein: ASSLGLAGGSNEQF

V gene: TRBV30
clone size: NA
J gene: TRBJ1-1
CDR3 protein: AWSFLQLNTEAF

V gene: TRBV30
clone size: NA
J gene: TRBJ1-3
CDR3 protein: AWSSGNTIY

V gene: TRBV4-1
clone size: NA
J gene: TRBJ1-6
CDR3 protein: ASSQLGQGYFDSPLH

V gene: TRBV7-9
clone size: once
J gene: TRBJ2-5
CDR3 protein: ASSLAVQETQY

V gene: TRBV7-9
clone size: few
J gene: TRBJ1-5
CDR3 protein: ASSLATGSNQPQH

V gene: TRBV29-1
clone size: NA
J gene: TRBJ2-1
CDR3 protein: SLRTGSSYNEQF

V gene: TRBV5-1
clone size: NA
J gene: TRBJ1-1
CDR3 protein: ASSLSGITNTEAF

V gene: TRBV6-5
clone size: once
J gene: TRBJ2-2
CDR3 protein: ASSPLPSRTGELF

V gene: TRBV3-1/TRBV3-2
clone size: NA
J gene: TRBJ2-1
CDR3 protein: AGDRKF

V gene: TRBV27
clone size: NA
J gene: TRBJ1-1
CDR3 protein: ASSLIGGTEAF

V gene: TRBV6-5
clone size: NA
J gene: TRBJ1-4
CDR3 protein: ASDRGNEGKLF

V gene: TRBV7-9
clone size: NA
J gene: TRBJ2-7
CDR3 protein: ASSLGQGAKFEQY

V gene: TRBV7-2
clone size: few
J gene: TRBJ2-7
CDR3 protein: ASSLSTGWEQY

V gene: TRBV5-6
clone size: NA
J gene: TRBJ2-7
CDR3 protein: ASSLTGTGTYEQY

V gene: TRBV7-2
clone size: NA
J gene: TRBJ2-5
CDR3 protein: ASSPPRWGGKTQY

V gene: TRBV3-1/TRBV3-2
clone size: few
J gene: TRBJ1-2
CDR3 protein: ASSPATGRYT

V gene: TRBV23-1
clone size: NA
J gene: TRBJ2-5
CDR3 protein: ASSHGTGNRAKLETQY

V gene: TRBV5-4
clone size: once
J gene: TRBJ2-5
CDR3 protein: ASSLAGGRSQETQY

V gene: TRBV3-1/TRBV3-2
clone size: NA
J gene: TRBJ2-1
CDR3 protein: ASSQQGLHNEQF

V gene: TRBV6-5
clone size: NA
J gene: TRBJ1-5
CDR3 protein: ASSYGRGWDQPQH

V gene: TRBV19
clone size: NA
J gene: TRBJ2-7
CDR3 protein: ASSKPDRSYEQY

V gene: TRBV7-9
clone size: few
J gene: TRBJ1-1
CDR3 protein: ASSLGEVMNTEAF

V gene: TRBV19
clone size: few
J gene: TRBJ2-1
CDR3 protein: ATTPGHGYNEQF

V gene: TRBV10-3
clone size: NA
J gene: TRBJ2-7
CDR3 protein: AISESNAYEQY

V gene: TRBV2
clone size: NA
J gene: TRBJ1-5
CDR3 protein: ASSESGGPQPQH

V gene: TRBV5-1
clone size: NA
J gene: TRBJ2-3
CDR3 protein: ASSPGSGSTDTQY

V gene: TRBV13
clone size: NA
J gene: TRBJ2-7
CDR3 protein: ASSSNRGYEQY

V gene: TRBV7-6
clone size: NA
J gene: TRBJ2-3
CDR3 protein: ASSLASGGTDTQY

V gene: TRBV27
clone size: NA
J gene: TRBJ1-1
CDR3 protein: ASSRNGEAF

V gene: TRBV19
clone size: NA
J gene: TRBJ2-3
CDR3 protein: ASSIGRRGGTDTQY

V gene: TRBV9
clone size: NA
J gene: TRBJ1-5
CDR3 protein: ASSVGGDSNQPQH

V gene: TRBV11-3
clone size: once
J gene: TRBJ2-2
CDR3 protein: ASSLGQMNTGELF

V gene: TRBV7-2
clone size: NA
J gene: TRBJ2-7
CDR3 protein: ASSLQRSPNHEQY

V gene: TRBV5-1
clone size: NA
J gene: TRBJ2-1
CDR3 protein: ASSLGQGDEQF

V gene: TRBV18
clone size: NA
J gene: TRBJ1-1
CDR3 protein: ASSAWDGGGTEAF

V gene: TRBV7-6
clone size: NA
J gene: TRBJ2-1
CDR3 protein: ASSLWGTSGNNEQF

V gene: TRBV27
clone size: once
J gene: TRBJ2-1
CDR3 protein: ASSLSQVYNEQF

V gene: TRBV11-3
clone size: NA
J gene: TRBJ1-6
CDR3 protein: ASSLDSYSPLH

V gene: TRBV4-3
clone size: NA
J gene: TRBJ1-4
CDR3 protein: ASSQDRVLRLGEKLF

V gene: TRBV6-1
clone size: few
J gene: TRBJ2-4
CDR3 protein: ASSETPEGAKNIQY

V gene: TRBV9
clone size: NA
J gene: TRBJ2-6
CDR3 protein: ASSVAPIGANVLT

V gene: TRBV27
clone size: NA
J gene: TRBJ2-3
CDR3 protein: ASSPPWGTPGGTDTQY

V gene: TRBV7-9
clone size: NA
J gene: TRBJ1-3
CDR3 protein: ASRRQGAQGNTIY

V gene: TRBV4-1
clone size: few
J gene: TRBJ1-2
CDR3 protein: ASSHRGDNYGYT

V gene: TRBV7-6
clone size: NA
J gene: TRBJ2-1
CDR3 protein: ASRPSGRLSYNEQF

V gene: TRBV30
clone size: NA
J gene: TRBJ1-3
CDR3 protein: AWSPTTGQGARNTIY

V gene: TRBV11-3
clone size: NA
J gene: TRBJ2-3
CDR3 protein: ASSPRGRGYTDTQY

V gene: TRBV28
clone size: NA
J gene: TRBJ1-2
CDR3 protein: ASSLPGTLRGYT

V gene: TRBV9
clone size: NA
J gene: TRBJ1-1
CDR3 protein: ASSGRTGNTEAF